The 14 T cell receptor beta chains reported below all come from one sample, sequenced in a study of ipilimumab plus nivolumab after autologous stem cell transplantation. Clones were sequenced by immunoSEQ multiplex PCR, and TCRdb holds only the in-frame ones, with some missing. In the table there are more than 12,000 clones, about four fifths of which are singletons. Sequencing used PBMCs, obtained in a trial of ipilimumab plus nivolumab as post-transplant consolidation. The receptors were gathered from a male donor with primary mediastinal lymphoma.

The chain joins TRBV2 to TRBJ2-7; no definite D call. The CDR3 spans 12 residues. Germline V gene lookup returns CDR1 SNHLY and CDR2 FYNNEI. Trimming took 1 base from V and 3 from J, leaving 4 bases between them. The CDR3 loop is CASSEGSYEQYF. DNA of the CDR3: TGTGCCAGCAGTGAAGGGAGCTACGAGCAGTACTTC.

The chain uses TRBV5-5 and TRBJ1-3, with a possible D match to TRBD1 (6 bases). The CDR3 loop spans 16 amino acids. Germline-derived CDR1 and CDR2 are SGHKS and YYEKEE (reference sequence). V was shortened by 5 bases and J by 0 bases, with 15 bases between the two germline ends. The CDR3 spells CASSTGPRDSGNTIYF. In nucleotides, the CDR3 is TGTGCCAGCAGTACAGGGCCTAGGGACTCTGGAAACACCATATATTTT. The variable domain in full, completed from reference TRBV5-5 and TRBJ1-3, reads DAGVTQSPTHLIKTRGQQVTLRCSPISGHKSVSWYQQVLGQGPQFIFQYYEKEERGRGNFPDRFSARQFPNYSSELNVNALLLGDSALYLCASSTGPRDSGNTIYFGEGSWLTVV.

The rearrangement uses TRBV19 and TRBJ2-6; 11 bases fit TRBD1. Germline lookup yields CDR1 LNHDA and CDR2 SQIVND (reference sequence). The CDR3 runs 18 residues. Losses at the gene ends were 5 bases for V and 1 base for J; bases not matched to a gene: 7. This CDR3 is CASSLSRDRGSGANVLTF. For the CDR3, the DNA is TGTGCCAGTAGTCTATCCCGGGACAGGGGGTCTGGGGCCAACGTCCTGACTTTC.

The V call is TRBV18, the J call TRBJ1-1; 7 bases align to TRBD1. With V trimmed by 3 bases and J by 4 bases, 2 bases remained unmatched. CDR1 KGHSH and CDR2 LQKENI come from the germline V gene. The length of the CDR3 is 13 residues. Here the CDR3 reads CASSPDRFTEAFF. The CDR3 DNA reads as TGTGCCAGCTCACCGGACAGGTTCACTGAAGCTTTCTTT.

V gene TRBV7-9 combines with J gene TRBJ2-2; D remains ambiguous. V lost 1 base to trimming and J lost 0 bases, with 6 bases between them. Germline V CDR1 and CDR2: SEHNR, FQNEAQ (reference sequence). The CDR3 sequence is 15 residues long. CDR3 in amino acids: CASSLGNSNTGELFF. Written as DNA, the CDR3 is TGTGCCAGCAGCTTAGGTAATTCGAACACCGGGGAGCTGTTTTTT.

V usage is TRBV7-3 and J usage is TRBJ1-5; tentative D call: TRBD1 (5 bases). CDR1 SGHTA and CDR2 FQGTGA come from the germline V gene. This CDR3 is built from 14 residues. The germline V and J ends were trimmed by 4 bases and 2 bases, with 9 bases remaining between them. CDR3 coding DNA: TGTGCCAGCAGCTCGGGACCGGGCAATCAGCCCCAGCATTTT. The encoded protein is CASSSGPGNQPQHF.

J is TRBJ2-7 and V is TRBV9, with 8 bases matching TRBD1. V lost 3 bases, J lost 7 bases, and 12 bases stayed unmatched. Per germline, CDR1 SGDLS and CDR2 YYNGEE. The CDR3 length is 15 residues. Here the CDR3 reads CASSGFQGASGEQYF. The CDR3 nucleotides read TGTGCCAGCAGCGGTTTTCAGGGGGCCTCGGGTGAGCAGTACTTC.

J is TRBJ2-7 and V is TRBV6-5; D gene unclear. CDR3 size: 12 residues. Germline-derived CDR1 and CDR2 are MNHEY and SVGAGI. V dropped 4 bases and J dropped 2 bases, with 6 bases sitting between them. The CDR3 region is CASSLGTYEQYF. CDR3 DNA sequence: TGTGCCAGCAGTTTAGGGACCTACGAGCAGTACTTC.

This chain connects TRBV19 to TRBJ2-7; 10 positions match TRBD2. The J segment lost 2 bases and the V segment lost 10 bases, leaving 5 bases of the junction unmatched. CDR1 and CDR2 from the germline V gene are LNHDA and SQIVND (reference sequence). This CDR3 is built from 13 residues. The CDR3 region is CATVAGGTYEQYF. Written as DNA, the CDR3 is TGTGCCACCGTAGCGGGAGGCACCTACGAGCAGTACTTC. Full variable domain (outside the CDR3, taken from reference TRBV19 and TRBJ2-7): DGGITQSPKYLFRKEGQNVTLSCEQNLNHDAMYWYRQDPGQGLRLIYYSQIVNDFQKGDIAEGYSVSREKKESFPLTVTSAQKNPTAFYLCATVAGGTYEQYFGPGTRLTVT.

This clone was observed a few times. The rearrangement joins TRBV19 to TRBJ1-6; D is unresolved. The germline CDR1 and CDR2 sequences are LNHDA and SQIVND (reference sequence). V was pared by 8 bases and J by 0 bases, with 5 bases between. The CDR3 runs to 13 residues. CDR3 region: CASHGSYNSPLHF. The CDR3 bases are TGTGCCAGTCACGGCTCCTATAATTCACCCCTCCACTTT.

The CDR3: CASTNPGQGVSEVTF. For the CDR3, the DNA is TGTGCCAGTACCAACCCTGGACAGGGGGTATCGGAAGTCACCTTC. The V and J genes are TRBV19 and TRBJ1-2; 10 bases line up with TRBD1. Trimming at V came to 7 bases and at J to 13 bases, leaving 18 bases not matched to a gene. The germline V gene encodes CDR1 LNHDA and CDR2 SQIVND (reference sequence). This CDR3 has 15 amino acids.

The rearrangement joins TRBV7-6 to TRBJ1-2; 7 nucleotides line up with TRBD1. In germline, CDR1 is SGHVS, CDR2 FNYEAQ. After removal of 5 bases from V and 8 bases from J, the junction contained 8 bases not matched to a gene. This CDR3 is 13 amino acids long. The CDR3, as DNA: TGTGCCAGCAGCAACCGGGACAGAAGAGGCTACACCTTC. Residues: CASSNRDRRGYTF.

The V gene is TRBV5-4, the J gene TRBJ2-5, with 14 bases matching TRBD2. Trimming took 4 bases from V and 5 from J; bases not matched to a gene: 10. This CDR3 spans 17 amino acids. Germline V CDR1 and CDR2: SGHNT, YYREEE (reference sequence). The CDR3 DNA is TGTGCCAGCAGCAGCGGGACTAGCGGGAGCCGTCGGGAGACCCAGTACTTC. Translating gives CASSSGTSGSRRETQYF.

This clone occurred once. The chain uses TRBV5-1 and TRBJ2-7; 10 positions agree with TRBD2. This CDR3 contains 16 residues. CDR1 and CDR2 from the germline V gene are SGHRS and YFSETQ. V trimming: 5 bases; J trimming: 6 bases; junction bases outside the gene matches: 14. CDR3 sequence (DNA): TGCGCCAGCAGGAGGGGAGGGACTAGCGATTTCCCCGAGCAGTACTTC. This translates into CASRRGGTSDFPEQYF.